Listed here is a single TCR beta chain. The sample originates from a study of blood T cells in healthy people across ages. A second PCR, run for about 6 to 11 cycles, used a sample-barcoded 5' primer plus a J-beta primer mix. MiXCR was run by TCRdb on the 5' RACE reads, yielding one entry per CDR3 protein. Of around 1,900,000 distinct CDR3 sequences in the sample, more than 35% were seen once. The germline V gene encodes CDR1 SGHTA and CDR2 FQGNSA. This CDR3 spans 18 amino acids. The trim removed 5 bases at V and 5 bases at J, leaving 18 bases unmatched. This TCR was sampled from a human donor in good health. The gene calls are TRBV7-2 and TRBJ2-5; TRBD2 matches 9 bases. Input material: blood. Here the CDR3 DNA reads TGTGCCAGCAGCACGACTAGCGGTTCGGTGGGGGGATATGAGACCCAGTACTTC. This gives the protein CASSTTSGSVGGYETQYF.